The 23 T cell receptor beta chains in this list originate from one sample, sequenced in a study. Sequencing was performed with immunoSEQ multiplex PCR; in TCRdb, only in-frame clones are kept and a portion is missing. The sample has under 55,000 clones; over 85% are singletons. The sequencing sample was made of PBMCs. The receptors were gathered from a man aged 35 to 55 with rheumatoid arthritis.

The chain uses TRBV19 and TRBJ2-7; the D gene is possibly TRBD1 (6 bases). The CDR3 has 14 residues. Trimming pared 5 bases from V and 2 bases from J, leaving 13 bases between. From germline, CDR1 is LNHDA and CDR2 SQIVND (reference sequence). CDR3 nucleotides: TGTGCCAGTAGTTCTGACAGGTATCCCTACGAGCAGTACTTC. Protein sequence: CASSSDRYPYEQYF. The entire variable domain, with the rest obtained from reference TRBV19 and TRBJ2-7, is as follows: DGGITQSPKYLFRKEGQNVTLSCEQNLNHDAMYWYRQDPGQGLRLIYYSQIVNDFQKGDIAEGYSVSREKKESFPLTVTSAQKNPTAFYLCASSSDRYPYEQYFGPGTRLTVT.

This clone was recorded only once. This sequence joins TRBV18 and TRBJ1-1, with D maybe TRBD1 (5 bases). Trimming shortened V by 3 bases and J by 5 bases, and 10 bases separated the two germline ends. The CDR3 runs 13 residues. From germline, CDR1 is KGHSH and CDR2 LQKENI. CDR3 sequence: CASSPTGVTEAFF. In DNA form, the CDR3 reads TGTGCCAGCTCACCGACGGGGGTAACTGAAGCTTTCTTT.

J is TRBJ1-6 and V is TRBV29-1; D is perhaps TRBD1 (5 bases). The V and J ends lost 6 bases and 14 bases respectively, with 14 bases between them. Germline CDR1 and CDR2: SQVTM and ANQGSEA. The CDR3 has 11 amino acids. The CDR3 DNA reads TGCAGCGTCCTACAGGACGGCACCCTCCACTTT. Its translation is CSVLQDGTLHF.

This rearrangement joins TRBV6-5 to TRBJ1-5, with 10 bases lining up with TRBD1. CDR3 length equals 14 residues. Germline V lookup: CDR1 MNHEY, CDR2 SVGAGI. V dropped 5 bases and J dropped 6; count of bases not matched to a gene: 4. CDR3 loop: CASSRDRGGQPQHF. The CDR3 DNA is TGTGCCAGCAGTCGGGACAGGGGAGGTCAGCCCCAGCATTTT.

This clone was seen a handful of times. The V and J genes are TRBV11-3 and TRBJ2-2, with D perhaps matching TRBD1 (6 bases). The CDR3 extends over 16 amino acids. Trimming took 1 base from V and 0 from J, leaving 9 bases between them. Germline lookup yields CDR1 SGHNT and CDR2 YENEEA. CDR3 region: CASSLVGTTNTGELFF. For the CDR3, the DNA is TGTGCCAGCAGCTTAGTAGGGACAACGAACACCGGGGAGCTGTTTTTT.

The V and J genes are TRBV28 and TRBJ1-6, with unresolved D. CDR1 and CDR2 (germline): MDHEN, SYDVKM. The V end lost 5 bases, the J end lost 0 bases, and 2 bases lay between the germline ends. The CDR3 sequence is 13 residues long. Here the CDR3 DNA reads TGTGCCAGCAGTCCCTCCTATAATTCACCCCTCCACTTT. This sequence encodes CASSPSYNSPLHF.

The rearrangement links TRBV7-3 to TRBJ2-6, with D uncertain. The CDR3 consists of 15 residues. Trimming pared 2 bases from V and 1 base from J, leaving 6 bases between. Germline V gene sequence: CDR1 SGHTA, CDR2 FQGTGA. The CDR3 sequence: CASSLAGSGANVLTF. Written as DNA, the CDR3 is TGTGCCAGCAGCTTAGCCGGGTCTGGGGCCAACGTCCTGACTTTC.

The chain combines TRBV19 with TRBJ2-7, with TRBD2 matching over 10 bases. There are 14 residues in the CDR3. With 2 bases clipped from V and 7 bases from J, the junction kept 5 bases outside the gene matches. CDR1 and CDR2 (germline): LNHDA, SQIVND (reference sequence). CDR3 protein: CASSILAGEGEQYF. For the CDR3, the DNA is TGTGCCAGTAGTATACTAGCGGGAGAAGGGGAGCAGTACTTC.

This clone has only one observation. The genes are TRBV3-1 (or the pseudogene TRBV3-2) and TRBJ2-2; 13 bases match TRBD2. V was clipped by 5 bases and J by 6 bases; unmatched bases: 9. Germline V gene sequence: CDR1 LGHDT, CDR2 YNNKEL (reference sequence). This CDR3 has 17 amino acids. The CDR3 bases are TGTGCCAGCAGCACCCTCGGACTAGCGGGAGCCCCCGGGGAGCTGTTTTTT. It is translated as CASSTLGLAGAPGELFF.

Note on this clone: Its ends do not fully match the called genes, so a read error is possible. The chain combines TRBV6-2 or TRBV6-3 with TRBJ2-7; unclear D gene. Germline V gene lookup returns CDR1 MNHEY and CDR2 SVGEGT. The CDR3 consists of 12 residues. The CDR3 reads CASSYYSYEQYF. CDR3 in DNA: TGTGCCAGCAGCTACTATAGCTACGAGCAGTACTTC.

The rearrangement joins TRBV5-6 to TRBJ2-1; D call uncertain. Germline assignment: CDR1 SGHDT and CDR2 YYEEEE. The V and J ends lost 1 base and 0 bases respectively, with 8 bases between them. This CDR3 spans 15 amino acids. CDR3 in DNA: TGTGCCAGCAGCTTGAACCTGATCTCCTACAATGAGCAGTTCTTC. This sequence encodes CASSLNLISYNEQFF.

This clone was observed once. The chain has TRBV28 and TRBJ2-7, with 8 bases that match TRBD1. Germline V gene sequence: CDR1 MDHEN, CDR2 SYDVKM. The CDR3 runs 15 residues. V dropped 5 bases and J dropped 1; count of bases not matched to a gene: 7. CDR3 DNA sequence: TGTGCCAGCAGTCCCCCCCGGGACAGGTCCTACGAGCAGTACTTC. Its protein is CASSPPRDRSYEQYF.

The chain joins TRBV12-3 or TRBV12-4 to TRBJ2-1; a weak D match, TRBD2 (6 bases). The length of the CDR3 is 12 residues. Trimming pared 3 bases from V and 8 bases from J, leaving 8 bases between. The CDR3 reads CASSLTRDEQFF. CDR3 in DNA: TGTGCCAGCAGTTTGACTAGGGATGAGCAGTTCTTC.

The rearrangement joins TRBV4-1 to TRBJ2-3; D possibly matches TRBD1 or TRBD2 (5 bases each). The germline V and J ends were trimmed by 0 bases and 1 base, with 11 bases remaining between them. The CDR3 spans 16 residues. Germline V gene lookup returns CDR1 MGHRA and CDR2 YSYEKL. CDR3 loop: CASSQEMLGGTDTQYF. DNA of the CDR3: TGCGCCAGCAGCCAAGAGATGCTGGGGGGCACAGATACGCAGTATTTT.

The gene calls are TRBV7-2 and TRBJ1-1, with 8 bases lining up with TRBD1. Germline values: CDR1 SGHTA, CDR2 FQGNSA. Germline trimming cut 6 bases from V and 7 bases from J; bases unmatched to any gene: 10. This CDR3 region has 14 residues. The CDR3 loop reads CASRGAGGLSEAFF. The CDR3 DNA sequence: TGTGCCAGCAGAGGGGCAGGGGGCTTGAGTGAAGCTTTCTTT. The variable domain in full, completed from reference TRBV7-2 and TRBJ1-1, reads GAGVSQSPSNKVTEKGKDVELRCDPISGHTALYWYRQSLGQGLEFLIYFQGNSAPDKSGLPSDRFSAERTGGSVSTLTIQRTQQEDSAVYLCASRGAGGLSEAFFGQGTRLTVV.

The chain couples TRBV9 to TRBJ2-2; no definite D call. This CDR3 is built from 15 residues. V was trimmed by 0 bases and J by 5 bases, leaving 11 bases between them. Germline V gene sequence: CDR1 SGDLS, CDR2 YYNGEE. CDR3 in amino acids: CASSVVTGRTGELFF. CDR3 DNA sequence: TGTGCCAGCAGCGTAGTTACTGGTCGAACCGGGGAGCTGTTTTTT.

The chain carries TRBV12-3 or TRBV12-4 and TRBJ2-1, with D uncertain. V shed 3 bases and J shed 3 bases, with 0 bases lying between them. The CDR3 is made up of 11 amino acids. CDR3 region: CASSFYNEQFF. As DNA, the CDR3 is TGTGCCAGCAGTTTCTACAATGAGCAGTTCTTC.

The chain combines TRBV5-4 with TRBJ2-2, with D maybe TRBD2 (7 bases). The germline CDR1 and CDR2 sequences are SGHNT and YYREEE (reference sequence). This CDR3 has 13 residues. V lost 5 bases and J lost 6, with 11 bases in between. This chain's CDR3 is CASRGGGPGELFF. CDR3 DNA: TGTGCCAGCAGGGGAGGGGGGCCCGGGGAGCTGTTTTTT.

The chain has TRBV5-6 and TRBJ1-2, with 9 bases matching TRBD1. The trim removed 3 bases at V and 3 bases at J, leaving 9 bases unmatched. Germline V gives CDR1 SGHDT, CDR2 YYEEEE. This CDR3 spans 16 amino acids. The CDR3, as DNA: TGTGCCAGCAGCTCCCGTGGGACAGGGACACACTATGGCTACACCTTC. Its protein product is CASSSRGTGTHYGYTF.

The rearrangement joins TRBV5-1 to TRBJ1-1; 7 nucleotides match TRBD1. V gave up 4 bases and J gave up 4 bases; unmatched junction bases: 7. Germline CDR1 is SGHRS and CDR2 is YFSETQ. CDR3 length: 14 amino acids. CDR3 amino acids: CASSTGQEGTEAFF. DNA for the CDR3: TGCGCCAGCAGCACAGGACAGGAGGGCACTGAAGCTTTCTTT.

The V and J genes are TRBV3-1 (or the pseudogene TRBV3-2) and TRBJ1-1, with 7 bases identical to TRBD1. V dropped 3 bases and J dropped 9; count of bases not matched to a gene: 4. The CDR3 is 12 amino acids. The V gene's germline CDR1 is LGHDT and CDR2 YNNKEL (reference sequence). CDR3 in amino acids: CASSHRGGQAFF. CDR3 in DNA: TGTGCCAGCAGCCACCGAGGGGGCCAAGCTTTCTTT.

The CDR3 sequence is CASSLSSSNTGELFF. CDR3 nucleotides: TGTGCCAGCAGCTTATCGAGCTCGAACACCGGGGAGCTGTTTTTT. The rearrangement joins TRBV7-3 to TRBJ2-2; unclear D gene. The CDR3 covers 15 residues. V lost 2 bases to trimming and J lost 0 bases, with 7 bases between them. Germline V gene lookup returns CDR1 SGHTA and CDR2 FQGTGA. The whole variable domain, filled in from reference TRBV7-3 and TRBJ2-2, reads GAGVSQTPSNKVTEKGKYVELRCDPISGHTALYWYRQSLGQGPEFLIYFQGTGAADDSGLPNDRFFAVRPEGSVSTLKIQRTERGDSAVYLCASSLSSSNTGELFFGEGSRLTVL.

The chain combines TRBV7-9 with TRBJ1-1; no clear D. V lost 5 bases to trimming and J lost 4 bases, with 8 bases between them. The germline V gene has CDR1 SEHNR and CDR2 FQNEAQ (reference sequence). This CDR3 has 12 residues. The CDR3 region has the DNA TGTGCCAGCAGCCCCCCAACCACTGAAGCTTTCTTT. This sequence encodes CASSPPTTEAFF. The full variable domain, its missing parts supplied by reference TRBV7-9 and TRBJ1-1, is DTGVSQNPRHKITKRGQNVTFRCDPISEHNRLYWYRQTLGQGPEFLTYFQNEAQLEKSRLLSDRFSAERPKGSFSTLEIQRTEQGDSAMYLCASSPPTTEAFFGQGTRLTVV.